This T cell receptor (beta chain) was profiled in a study of T cell responses to AZD1222 COVID-19 vaccine. The CDR3 consists of 16 residues. The ends were cut back, 2 bases at V and 6 bases at J, with 16 bases in the middle. Germline CDR1 is MNHNY and CDR2 is SVGAGI (reference sequence). This table comes from immunoSEQ multiplex PCR, and its TCRdb copy is limited to in-frame clones, with some not included. Of 75,000 to 85,000 clones listed, 90% are singletons. The chain recombines TRBV6-6 with TRBJ1-4, with D uncertain. The TCR comes from an adult in good health. The specimen was peripheral blood, collected on day 0 of AZD1222 vaccination. This CDR3 is CASSYTGMGFDEKLFF. Here the CDR3 DNA reads TGTGCCAGCAGTTACACGGGTATGGGGTTTGATGAAAAACTGTTTTTT.